The subject of this entry is one TCR beta chain. This sample stems from a study of radiotherapy plus CTLA-4 blockade in lung cancer. TCRdb keeps only in-frame clones here, not all; method: immunoSEQ multiplex PCR. The sample has roughly 66,000 clones, about 80% seen once. The TCR sequence derives from a human donor with non-small cell lung cancer who had a partial response to radiotherapy plus ipilimumab. The sample here was peripheral blood, taken from a patient treated with radiotherapy plus ipilimumab.

The CDR3: CASSQSGTSGTGRDTQYF. In DNA, the CDR3 is TGTGCCAGCTCACAATCCGGGACTAGCGGGACGGGGAGAGATACGCAGTATTTT. The chain uses TRBV18 and TRBJ2-3, with 13 nucleotides matching TRBD2. The V segment lost 4 bases and the J segment 5 bases; nucleotides outside the gene matches: 12. CDR1 is KGHSH and CDR2 is LQKENI in the germline V gene. CDR3 size: 18 residues. Complete variable domain (other parts from reference TRBV18 and TRBJ2-3): NAGVMQNPRHLVRRRGQEARLRCSPMKGHSHVYWYRQLPEEGLKFMVYLQKENIIDESGMPKERFSAEFPKEGPSILRIQQVVRGDSAAYFCASSQSGTSGTGRDTQYFGPGTRLTVL.